The entry below describes one TCR beta chain. As yet, its antigen is unknown. These data come from a study of PD-L1 blockade in urothelial cancer. Study-wide context: The year 2014 saw patients start atezolizumab, 1,200 mg intravenously every 3 weeks. Each participant's history included 0 to 3 prior chemotherapy regimens.

The germline V gene has CDR1 MNHEY and CDR2 SVGAGI. CDR3 size: 16 residues. Trimming cost V 0 bases and J 7 bases; bases outside gene matches: 7. The time point was: peripheral blood 6 weeks after treatment start. General study points: Where pretreatment blood TCR clonality fell below the median, better survival was predicted.

The repertoire was sequenced with immunoSEQ multiplex PCR; TCRdb's copy has only in-frame clones and lacks some. The sample includes some 110,000 clones, roughly 91% of them seen just once. Material: PBMCs, obtained around atezolizumab (anti-PD-L1) treatment. V usage is TRBV6-5 and J usage is TRBJ2-7, with 12 positions matching TRBD2. The clonotype was recovered from a man in his sixties with urothelial cancer. The CDR3 loop is CASSYSGLAGNGEQYF. CDR3 DNA: TGTGCCAGCAGTTACTCAGGACTAGCGGGGAATGGAGAGCAGTACTTC.